These T cell receptor beta chains were read from a single sample in a study of cytomegalovirus exposure and HLA in healthy donors. The method was immunoSEQ multiplex PCR; TCRdb's version includes in-frame clones alone and lacks a portion of them. The listing records just over 200,000 clones. Sequenced input: PBMCs. The receptors originated from a girl aged 2-10 years in good health and CMV-seropositive. The CDR3 runs from the conserved cysteine through the conserved F or W.

V gene	J gene	CDR3 protein
TRBV19	TRBJ2-7	CASSPHQGGRASYEQYF
TRBV7-9	TRBJ1-6	CASSWTGAGSPLHF
TRBV7-2	TRBJ1-4	CASSQGANEKLFF
TRBV27	TRBJ1-4	CASSLTRATNEKLFF
TRBV5-1	TRBJ2-2	CASSLVTTGELFF
TRBV5-4	TRBJ1-1	CASSSSPEDTEAFF
TRBV28	TRBJ2-5	CASSSRRERSETQYF
TRBV5-1	TRBJ2-1	CASSLAGLKQFF
TRBV27	TRBJ2-3	CASSLSIMGPSGTDTQYF
TRBV7-9	TRBJ2-4	CASSWTSGEAIAKNIQYF
TRBV27	TRBJ2-4	CASSPFGGSMVGNIQYF
TRBV4-1	TRBJ2-1	CASSHKEGNEQFF
TRBV7-9	TRBJ2-1	CASSLAVAGYSNEQFF
TRBV11-2	TRBJ1-4	CASSRGGDFFEKLFF
TRBV27	TRBJ1-2	CASSLSAGGNYGYTF
TRBV18	TRBJ2-7	CASSPVGPYEQYF
TRBV5-1	TRBJ2-3	CASSGRLAGGPLADTQYF
TRBV5-1	TRBJ1-2	CASSHNGQYYGYTF
TRBV5-4	TRBJ2-3	CASSLAADTQYF
TRBV6-1	TRBJ1-1	CASTGTGDTEAFF
TRBV7-9	TRBJ1-2	CASSSGNGYTF
TRBV29-1	TRBJ1-2	CSARADRGFEHGYTF